One TCR beta chain is described in this entry. This record belongs to a study of blood T cell repertoires in COVID-19. Study in general: The United States, Italy and Spain supplied acute and convalescent COVID-19 samples.

Trimming stripped 5 bases from V and 9 bases from J, with 14 bases between. This CDR3 comprises 13 residues. Germline V gene data show CDR1 as SGHTA and CDR2 as FQGTGA. Under the authors' procedure: Counts of nucleated cells, estimated from reference gene primer amplification, were obtained. Data came from immunoSEQ multiplex PCR; TCRdb stores just in-frame clones and leaves some out. V and J calls and clone size are given by that table; D and trimming were obtained from the DNA. The sample lists around 140,000 clones, roughly four fifths occurring once. The receptor's source is a human donor with acute or convalescent COVID-19. The donor label of this sample is uncertain. V usage is TRBV7-3 and J usage is TRBJ2-1; D gene uncertain. The source material was peripheral blood. CDR3 amino acids: CASSPRSFGEQFF. The DNA of the CDR3 is TGTGCCAGCAGCCCGCGAAGCTTTGGTGAGCAGTTCTTC.